This T cell receptor (beta chain) emerged from a study of blood T cell repertoires in COVID-19. Study background: Acute and convalescent COVID-19 samples came from the United States, Italy and Spain.

Living in 24 US areas, the participants were between roughly 18 and 90 years of age. Cohort assignment relied on participant-reported clinical history. Original data processing: For nucleated cells, counts were estimated from reference gene primer amplification. This table comes from immunoSEQ multiplex PCR, and its TCRdb copy is limited to in-frame clones, with some not included. The V and J calls and clone size come from that table; D and trimming were worked out from the DNA. The data hold over 350,000 clones, with about 85% observed a single time. Germline-derived CDR1 and CDR2 are MDHEN and SYDVKM. The ends were cut back, 6 bases at V and 11 bases at J, with 21 bases in the middle. The CDR3 loop spans 14 amino acids.

The rearrangement links TRBV28 to TRBJ2-3, with D tentatively TRBD2 (6 bases). The sequenced sample was PBMCs or T cells enriched from blood (not recorded which). This TCR was sampled from a young woman with acute COVID-19. CDR3 residues: CASSSGTSRYKQYF. The CDR3 nucleotides are TGTGCCAGCAGCTCAGGGACTTCCAGATATAAGCAGTATTTT. The full variable domain, its missing parts supplied by reference TRBV28 and TRBJ2-3, is DVKVTQSSRYLVKRTGEKVFLECVQDMDHENMFWYRQDPGLGLRLIYFSYDVKMKEKGDIPEGYSVSREKKERFSLILESASTNQTSMYLCASSSGTSRYKQYFGPGTRLTVL.